Here is one TCR beta chain with its context. Its specificity is not known. The data stem from a study of OX40 agonist ivuxolimab in advanced cancers. Study conclusions and caveats: The specificity for antigen of the expanded peripheral T cells was not determined. Expanded clones tended on average to be more numerous among CD8+ T cells than CD4+.

CDR3 length: 14 residues. Trimming removed 5 bases at V and 5 bases at J, with 16 bases between. The germline gives CDR1 SGDLS, CDR2 YYNGEE. Using immunoSEQ multiplex PCR, the repertoire was profiled, and TCRdb retains in-frame clones only, with some absent. The sample includes roughly 29,000 clones, about 90% seen only once; the top ten take 9.4%. The specimen comprised CD4+ or CD8+ T cells sorted from blood, sampled in a trial of the OX40 agonist ivuxolimab. The V call is TRBV9, the J call TRBJ1-2; TRBD1 might be the D (5 bases). The sequence derives from an adult with an advanced solid tumor such as melanoma, head and neck, liver or kidney cancer. The CDR3 loop reads CASSAQGLGYGYTF. CDR3 bases: TGTGCCAGCAGTGCCCAGGGATTGGGGTATGGCTACACCTTC.